These 8 T cell receptor beta chains originate from one sample sequenced in a study of blood T cell repertoires in COVID-19 (dated by TCRdb to 2020 to 2021). Receptors were amplified or captured by the immunoSEQ multiplex PCR assay. In its TCRdb copy, this immuneACCESS table keeps in-frame sequences only and misses some clones. Where compared with another copy, unresolved V genes explain less than half of these, and the others have no known cause. The sample table shows approximately 210,000 clones, and about 76% are seen once. The biggest ten clones account for more than 8.5% of the sample. Source material: PBMCs or T cells enriched from blood (not recorded which). The receptors were sampled from a woman aged 45-59 years with acute COVID-19.

This clone appeared a few times. The chain joins TRBV28 to TRBJ1-3, with 7 bases identical to TRBD1. Unmatched junction bases numbered 8, after V lost 1 base and J lost 5 bases. This CDR3 has 16 residues. Looked up from germline, CDR1 is MDHEN and CDR2 is SYDVKM. The CDR3 nucleotides are TGTGCCAGCAGTTTATCGAGACAGGGTGCCCGAAACACCATATATTTT. Protein product: CASSLSRQGARNTIYF.

The rearrangement links TRBV6-2 or TRBV6-3 to TRBJ1-2; D is ambiguous. CDR3 size: 16 residues. The germline V gene encodes CDR1 MNHEY and CDR2 SVGEGT. V shed 6 bases and J shed 2 bases, with 19 bases lying between them. The CDR3 spells CASSSHLPIGNYGYTF. In DNA, the CDR3 is TGTGCCAGCAGCTCCCACCTCCCAATCGGGAACTATGGCTACACCTTC.

V usage is TRBV6-5 and J usage is TRBJ1-4, with TRBD1 matching over 8 bases. V dropped 6 bases and J dropped 8; count of bases not matched to a gene: 8. Germline lookup yields CDR1 MNHEY and CDR2 SVGAGI. The CDR3 is 14 residues long. In nucleotides, the CDR3 is TGTGCCAGCAGAGCCGGGACAGGAGGGGAAAAACTGTTTTTT. Amino acids: CASRAGTGGEKLFF.

This sequence joins TRBV2 and TRBJ2-7; tentative D call: TRBD1 (5 bases). CDR1 is SNHLY, CDR2 FYNNEI, per germline. There are 12 residues in the CDR3. The germline V and J ends were trimmed by 7 bases and 3 bases, with 10 bases remaining between them. The CDR3 DNA reads as TGTGCCAGCAAGGGGTTTGACTACGAGCAGTACTTC. This encodes CASKGFDYEQYF.

DNA of the CDR3: TGTGCCAGCAGCTTCGGGGGGTTAGAGACCCAGTACTTC. It encodes CASSFGGLETQYF. The chain recombines TRBV7-3 with TRBJ2-5; TRBD2 aligns across 7 bases. CDR3 length: 13 residues. The trim removed 3 bases at V and 4 bases at J, leaving 2 bases unmatched. Germline CDR1 reads SGHTA; CDR2 reads FQGTGA.

The chain uses TRBV5-1 and TRBJ2-3; the match to TRBD2 covers 11 bases. The CDR3 length is 18 residues. V lost 4 bases and J lost 3; bases outside the gene matches: 13. The germline CDR1 and CDR2 sequences are SGHRS and YFSETQ. The DNA for the CDR3 is TGCGCCAGCAGCCCGCTGACTAGCGGGGCCCGGGGGACAGATACGCAGTATTTT. Its translation: CASSPLTSGARGTDTQYF.

The chain couples TRBV5-1 to TRBJ2-1, with TRBD2 matching 11 bases. The CDR3 has 15 residues. Germline CDR1 and CDR2: SGHRS and YFSETQ. The V and J ends lost 4 bases and 7 bases, in that order; junction bases with no gene match: 7. The chain's CDR3 is CASSELAGAWNEQFF. In nucleotides, the CDR3 is TGCGCCAGCAGCGAACTAGCGGGAGCGTGGAATGAGCAGTTCTTC.

The CDR3 bases are TGTGCCAGCAGCCCCGGTGCAGGGGATAATGAAAAACTGTTTTTT. It encodes CASSPGAGDNEKLFF. The rearrangement links TRBV7-8 to TRBJ1-4; D might be TRBD1 (6 bases). Trimming removed 5 bases from V and 4 bases from J, with 14 bases in between. CDR3 length: 15 residues. The V gene's germline CDR1 is SGHVS and CDR2 FQNEAQ.